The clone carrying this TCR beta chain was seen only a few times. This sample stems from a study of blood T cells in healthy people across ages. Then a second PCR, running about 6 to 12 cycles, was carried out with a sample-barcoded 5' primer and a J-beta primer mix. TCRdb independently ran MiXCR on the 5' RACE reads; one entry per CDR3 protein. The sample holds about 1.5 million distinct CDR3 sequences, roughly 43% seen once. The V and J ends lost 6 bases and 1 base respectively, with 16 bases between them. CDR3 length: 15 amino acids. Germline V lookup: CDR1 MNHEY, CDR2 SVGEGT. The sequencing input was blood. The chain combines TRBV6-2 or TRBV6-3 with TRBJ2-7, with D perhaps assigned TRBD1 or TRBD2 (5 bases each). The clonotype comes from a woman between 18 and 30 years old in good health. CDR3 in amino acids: CASRPPGTGSYEQYF. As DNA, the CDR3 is TGTGCCAGCAGGCCTCCCGGGACGGGGTCCTACGAGCAGTACTTC.